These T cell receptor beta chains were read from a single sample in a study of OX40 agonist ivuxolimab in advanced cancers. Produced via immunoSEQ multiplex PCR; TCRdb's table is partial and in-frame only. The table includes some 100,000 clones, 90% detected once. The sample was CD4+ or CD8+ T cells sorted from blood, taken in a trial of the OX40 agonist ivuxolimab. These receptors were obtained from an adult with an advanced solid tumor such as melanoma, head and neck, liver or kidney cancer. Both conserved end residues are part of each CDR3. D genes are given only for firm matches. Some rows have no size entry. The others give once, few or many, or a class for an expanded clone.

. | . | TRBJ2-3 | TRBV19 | CASSIAYGDTQYF | TGTGCCAGTAGTATAGCATACGGGGATACGCAGTATTTT
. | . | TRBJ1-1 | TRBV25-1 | CASSETGGWTEAFF | TGTGCCAGCAGTGAAACTGGGGGATGGACTGAAGCTTTCTTT
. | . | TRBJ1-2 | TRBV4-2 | CASSQEGSVKSYGYTF | TGTGCCAGCAGCCAAGAGGGATCCGTAAAGTCCTATGGCTACACCTTC
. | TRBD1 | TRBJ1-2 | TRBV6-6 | CASSYLETGGYGYTF | TGTGCCAGCAGTTATTTGGAGACAGGGGGCTATGGCTACACCTTC
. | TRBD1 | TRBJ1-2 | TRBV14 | CASSQRGGAGYGYTF | TGTGCCAGCAGCCAACGAGGGGGCGCAGGATATGGCTACACCTTC
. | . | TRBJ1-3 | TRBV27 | CASSISRGSGNTIYF | TGTGCCAGCAGCATCTCCAGGGGCTCTGGAAACACCATATATTTT
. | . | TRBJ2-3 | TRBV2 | CASSAGGGWGTDTQYF | TGTGCCAGCAGTGCCGGGGGTGGATGGGGCACAGATACGCAGTATTTT
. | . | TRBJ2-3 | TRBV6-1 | CASSEVGGTDTQYF | TGTGCCAGCAGTGAAGTGGGAGGAACAGATACGCAGTATTTT
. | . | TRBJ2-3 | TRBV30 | CAWNLLSTDTQYF | TGTGCCTGGAATCTGCTTAGCACAGATACGCAGTATTTT
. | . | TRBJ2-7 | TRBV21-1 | CASSKARAGHEQYF | TGTGCCAGCAGCAAAGCAAGGGCAGGTCACGAGCAGTACTTC
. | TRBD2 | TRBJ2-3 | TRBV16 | CASYGGSTTSDTQYF | TGTGCCAGCTACGGGGGGTCCACCACTTCAGATACGCAGTATTTT
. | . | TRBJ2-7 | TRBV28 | CASSLPPSAQYF | TGTGCCAGCAGCTTACCGCCGTCTGCGCAGTACTTC
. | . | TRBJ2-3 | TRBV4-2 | CASGLTSLSTDTQYF | TGTGCCAGCGGCCTGACTAGTCTTAGCACAGATACGCAGTATTTT
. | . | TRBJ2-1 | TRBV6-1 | CASSEDPGDVFF | TGTGCCAGCAGTGAAGACCCAGGGGATGTCTTCTTC
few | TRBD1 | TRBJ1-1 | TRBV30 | CALNRDSTEAFF | TGTGCCTTAAACCGGGACAGCACTGAAGCTTTCTTT
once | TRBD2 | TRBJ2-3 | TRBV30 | CAWSSSGTTNF | TGTGCCTGGAGTTCTAGCGGGACTACGAATTTT
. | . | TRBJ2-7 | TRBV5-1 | CASSLGLVNEQYF | TGCGCCAGCAGCTTGGGACTCGTTAACGAGCAGTACTTC
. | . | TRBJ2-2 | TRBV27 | CASRTRQDTGELFF | TGTGCCAGCAGAACCCGACAGGACACCGGGGAGCTGTTTTTT
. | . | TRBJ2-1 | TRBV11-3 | CASSRQASNEQFF | TGTGCCAGCAGCCGCCAGGCATCCAATGAGCAGTTCTTC
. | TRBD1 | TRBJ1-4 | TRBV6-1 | CASSEYRGGNEKLFF | TGTGCCAGCAGTGAGTACAGGGGAGGTAATGAAAAACTGTTTTTT
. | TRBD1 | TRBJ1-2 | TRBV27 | CATRRTGGEGYTF | TGTGCCACAAGGAGGACAGGGGGCGAGGGCTACACCTTC
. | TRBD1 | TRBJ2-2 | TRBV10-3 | CAISEQGANTGELFF | TGTGCCATCAGTGAACAGGGGGCGAACACCGGGGAGCTGTTTTTT
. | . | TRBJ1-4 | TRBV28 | CASTGGSEKLFF | TGTGCCAGCACGGGTGGTTCTGAAAAACTGTTTTTT
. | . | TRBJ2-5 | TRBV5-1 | CASSLMGGGETQYF | TGCGCCAGCAGCTTGATGGGGGGCGGGGAGACCCAGTACTTC